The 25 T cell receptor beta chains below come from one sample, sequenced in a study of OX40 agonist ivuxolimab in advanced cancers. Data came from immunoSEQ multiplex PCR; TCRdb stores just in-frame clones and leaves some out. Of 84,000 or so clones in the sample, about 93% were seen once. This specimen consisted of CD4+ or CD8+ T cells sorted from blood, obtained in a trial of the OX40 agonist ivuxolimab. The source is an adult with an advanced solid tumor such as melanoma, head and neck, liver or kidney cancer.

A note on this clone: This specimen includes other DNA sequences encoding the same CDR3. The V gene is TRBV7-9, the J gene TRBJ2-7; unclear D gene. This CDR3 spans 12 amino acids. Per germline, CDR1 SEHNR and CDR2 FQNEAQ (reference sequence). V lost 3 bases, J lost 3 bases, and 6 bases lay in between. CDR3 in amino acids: CASSFGSYEQYF. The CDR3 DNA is TGTGCCAGCAGCTTCGGCAGCTACGAGCAGTACTTC.

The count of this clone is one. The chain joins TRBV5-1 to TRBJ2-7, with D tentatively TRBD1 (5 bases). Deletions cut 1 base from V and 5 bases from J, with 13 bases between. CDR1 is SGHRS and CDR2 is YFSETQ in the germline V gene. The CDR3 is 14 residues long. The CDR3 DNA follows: TGCGCCAGCAGCTTGAGGGGTCGGGCGGACGAGCAGTACTTC. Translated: CASSLRGRADEQYF.

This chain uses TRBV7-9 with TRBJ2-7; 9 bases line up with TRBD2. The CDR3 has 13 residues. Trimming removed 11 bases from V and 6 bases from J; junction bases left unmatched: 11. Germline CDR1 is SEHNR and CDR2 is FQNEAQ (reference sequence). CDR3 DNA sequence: TGTGCCGGGGGTTCAGCGGGAGGTGGCGAGCAGTACTTC. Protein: CAGGSAGGGEQYF.

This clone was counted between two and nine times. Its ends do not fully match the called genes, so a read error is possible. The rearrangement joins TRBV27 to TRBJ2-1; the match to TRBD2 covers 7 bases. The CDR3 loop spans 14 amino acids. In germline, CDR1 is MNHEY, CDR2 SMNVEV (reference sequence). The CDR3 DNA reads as TGTGCCAGCACTTTAGCGGGCTCCTACAATGAGCAGTTCTTC. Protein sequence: CASTLAGSYNEQFF.

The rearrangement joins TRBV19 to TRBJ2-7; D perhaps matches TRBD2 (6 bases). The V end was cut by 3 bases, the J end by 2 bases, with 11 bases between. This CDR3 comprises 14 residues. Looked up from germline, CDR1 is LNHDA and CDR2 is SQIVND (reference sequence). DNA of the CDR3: TGTGCCAGTAGTATTTCGCGGGGCGCCTACGAGCAGTACTTC. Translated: CASSISRGAYEQYF.

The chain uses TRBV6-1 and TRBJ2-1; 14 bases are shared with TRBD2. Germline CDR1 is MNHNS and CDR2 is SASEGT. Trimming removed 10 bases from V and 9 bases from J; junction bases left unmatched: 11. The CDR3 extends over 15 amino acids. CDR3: CAMNTGTSGSGEQFF. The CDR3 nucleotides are TGTGCCATGAACACCGGGACTAGCGGGAGTGGTGAGCAGTTCTTC.

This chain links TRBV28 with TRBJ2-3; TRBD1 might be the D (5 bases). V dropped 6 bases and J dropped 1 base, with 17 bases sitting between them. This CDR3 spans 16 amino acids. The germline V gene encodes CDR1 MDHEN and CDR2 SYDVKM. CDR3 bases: TGTGCCAGCAGCCCGGGTCCAGCAGGGCGCACAGATACGCAGTATTTT. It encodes CASSPGPAGRTDTQYF.

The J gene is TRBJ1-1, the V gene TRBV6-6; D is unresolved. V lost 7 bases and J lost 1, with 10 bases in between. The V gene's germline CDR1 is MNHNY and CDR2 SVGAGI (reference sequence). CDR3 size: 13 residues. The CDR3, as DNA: TGTGCCAGCACCCGACCCGCGAACACTGAAGCTTTCTTT. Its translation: CASTRPANTEAFF.

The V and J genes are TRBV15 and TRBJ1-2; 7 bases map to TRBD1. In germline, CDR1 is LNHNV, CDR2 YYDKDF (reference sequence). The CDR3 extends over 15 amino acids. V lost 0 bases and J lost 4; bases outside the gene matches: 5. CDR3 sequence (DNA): TGTGCCACCAGCAGAGATAAAGGGACAGTCTATGGCTACACCTTC. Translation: CATSRDKGTVYGYTF.

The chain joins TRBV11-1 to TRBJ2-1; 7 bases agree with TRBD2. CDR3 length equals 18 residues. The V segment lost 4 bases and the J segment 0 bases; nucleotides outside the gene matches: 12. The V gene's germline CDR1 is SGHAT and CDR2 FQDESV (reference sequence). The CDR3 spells CASSSFSIAGDSYNEQFF. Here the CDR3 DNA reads TGTGCCAGCAGCTCCTTTTCCATAGCGGGTGACTCCTACAATGAGCAGTTCTTC. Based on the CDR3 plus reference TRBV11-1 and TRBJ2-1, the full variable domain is EAEVAQSPRYKITEKSQAVAFWCDPISGHATLYWYRQILGQGPELLVQFQDESVVDDSQLPKDRFSAERLKGVDSTLKIQPAELGDSAMYLCASSSFSIAGDSYNEQFFGPGTRLTVL.

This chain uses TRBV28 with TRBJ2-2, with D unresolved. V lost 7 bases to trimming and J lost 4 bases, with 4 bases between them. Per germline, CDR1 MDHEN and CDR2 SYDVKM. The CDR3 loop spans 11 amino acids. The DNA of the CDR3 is TGTGCCAGCACTCTCACCGGGGAGCTGTTTTTT. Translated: CASTLTGELFF. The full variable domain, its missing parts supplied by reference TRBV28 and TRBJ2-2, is DVKVTQSSRYLVKRTGEKVFLECVQDMDHENMFWYRQDPGLGLRLIYFSYDVKMKEKGDIPEGYSVSREKKERFSLILESASTNQTSMYLCASTLTGELFFGEGSRLTVL.

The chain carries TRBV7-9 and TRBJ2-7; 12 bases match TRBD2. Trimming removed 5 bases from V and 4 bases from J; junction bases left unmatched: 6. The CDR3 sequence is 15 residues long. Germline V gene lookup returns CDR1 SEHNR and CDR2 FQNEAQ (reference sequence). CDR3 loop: CASSPQTSGRYEQYF. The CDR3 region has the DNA TGTGCCAGCAGCCCCCAAACTAGCGGGAGGTACGAGCAGTACTTC. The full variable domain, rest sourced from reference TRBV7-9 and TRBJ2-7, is DTGVSQNPRHKITKRGQNVTFRCDPISEHNRLYWYRQTLGQGPEFLTYFQNEAQLEKSRLLSDRFSAERPKGSFSTLEIQRTEQGDSAMYLCASSPQTSGRYEQYFGPGTRLTVT.

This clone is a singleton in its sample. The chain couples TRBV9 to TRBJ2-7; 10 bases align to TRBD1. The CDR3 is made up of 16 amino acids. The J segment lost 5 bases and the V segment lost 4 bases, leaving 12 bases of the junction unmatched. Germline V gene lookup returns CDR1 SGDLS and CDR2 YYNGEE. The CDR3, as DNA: TGTGCCAGCAGCCCCCCCGTTGGACAGGGGGGCCACGAGCAGTACTTC. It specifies CASSPPVGQGGHEQYF.

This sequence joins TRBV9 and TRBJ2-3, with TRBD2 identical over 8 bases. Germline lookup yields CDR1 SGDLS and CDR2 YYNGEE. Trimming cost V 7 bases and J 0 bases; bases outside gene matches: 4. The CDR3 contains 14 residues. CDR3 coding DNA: TGTGCCAGCTCTTCGGGAGGGAGCACAGATACGCAGTATTTT. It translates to CASSSGGSTDTQYF. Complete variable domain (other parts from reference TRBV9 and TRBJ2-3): DSGVTQTPKHLITATGQRVTLRCSPRSGDLSVYWYQQSLDQGLQFLIQYYNGEERAKGNILERFSAQQFPDLHSELNLSSLELGDSALYFCASSSGGSTDTQYFGPGTRLTVL.

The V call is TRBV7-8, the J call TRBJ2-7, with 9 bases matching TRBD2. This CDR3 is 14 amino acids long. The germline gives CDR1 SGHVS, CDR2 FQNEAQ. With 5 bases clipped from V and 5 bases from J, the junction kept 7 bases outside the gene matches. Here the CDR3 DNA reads TGTGCCAGCAGCCCAGGACTAGCGAGCGACGAGCAGTACTTC. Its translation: CASSPGLASDEQYF.

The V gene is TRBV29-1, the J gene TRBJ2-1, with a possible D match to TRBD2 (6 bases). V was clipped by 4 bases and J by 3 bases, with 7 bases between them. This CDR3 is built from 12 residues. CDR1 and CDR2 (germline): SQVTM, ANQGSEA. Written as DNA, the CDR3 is TGCAGCGTTGGGCGGGACTACAATGAGCAGTTCTTC. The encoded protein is CSVGRDYNEQFF.

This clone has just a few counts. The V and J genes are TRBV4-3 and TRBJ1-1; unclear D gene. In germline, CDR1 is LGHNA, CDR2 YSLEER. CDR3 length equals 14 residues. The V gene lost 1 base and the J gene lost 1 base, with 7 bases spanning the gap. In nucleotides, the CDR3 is TGCGCCAGCAGCCAAGTCACCGCGAACACTGAAGCTTTCTTT. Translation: CASSQVTANTEAFF.

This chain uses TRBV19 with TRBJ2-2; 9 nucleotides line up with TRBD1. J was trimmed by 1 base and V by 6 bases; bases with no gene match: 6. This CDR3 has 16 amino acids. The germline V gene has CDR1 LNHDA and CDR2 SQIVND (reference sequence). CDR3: CASRNPGQGNTGELFF. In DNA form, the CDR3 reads TGTGCCAGTAGGAATCCGGGACAGGGGAACACCGGGGAGCTGTTTTTT.

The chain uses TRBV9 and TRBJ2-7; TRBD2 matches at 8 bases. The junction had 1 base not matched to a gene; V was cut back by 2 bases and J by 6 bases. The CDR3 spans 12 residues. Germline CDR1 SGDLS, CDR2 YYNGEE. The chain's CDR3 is CASSVGLGEQYF. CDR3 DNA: TGTGCCAGCAGCGTGGGACTAGGCGAGCAGTACTTC. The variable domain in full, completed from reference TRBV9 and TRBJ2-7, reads DSGVTQTPKHLITATGQRVTLRCSPRSGDLSVYWYQQSLDQGLQFLIQYYNGEERAKGNILERFSAQQFPDLHSELNLSSLELGDSALYFCASSVGLGEQYFGPGTRLTVT.

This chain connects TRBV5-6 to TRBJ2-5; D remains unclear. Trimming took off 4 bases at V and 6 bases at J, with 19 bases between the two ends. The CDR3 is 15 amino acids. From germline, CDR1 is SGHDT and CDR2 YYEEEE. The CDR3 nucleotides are TGTGCCAGCAGCCGGGCCATTAGGCCGGCGCAGACCCAGTACTTC. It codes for CASSRAIRPAQTQYF.

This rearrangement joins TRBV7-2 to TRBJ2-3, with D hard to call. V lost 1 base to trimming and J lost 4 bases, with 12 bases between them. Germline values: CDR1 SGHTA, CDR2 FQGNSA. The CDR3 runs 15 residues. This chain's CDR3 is CASSLVGQAADTQYF. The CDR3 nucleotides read TGTGCCAGCAGCTTAGTAGGCCAGGCTGCAGATACGCAGTATTTT.

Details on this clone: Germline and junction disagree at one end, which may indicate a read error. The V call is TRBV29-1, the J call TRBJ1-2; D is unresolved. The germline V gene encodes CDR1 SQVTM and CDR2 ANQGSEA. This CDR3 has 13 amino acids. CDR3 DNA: TGCAGCGTTGAACGGCGGCTTAACCATGGCTACACCTTC. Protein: CSVERRLNHGYTF.

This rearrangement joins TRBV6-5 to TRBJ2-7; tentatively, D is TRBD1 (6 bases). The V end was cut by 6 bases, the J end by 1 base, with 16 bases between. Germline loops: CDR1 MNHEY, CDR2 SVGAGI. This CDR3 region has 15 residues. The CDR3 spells CASRPHRTDSYEQYF. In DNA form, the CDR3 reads TGTGCCAGCAGACCGCACCGGACAGATTCCTACGAGCAGTACTTC.

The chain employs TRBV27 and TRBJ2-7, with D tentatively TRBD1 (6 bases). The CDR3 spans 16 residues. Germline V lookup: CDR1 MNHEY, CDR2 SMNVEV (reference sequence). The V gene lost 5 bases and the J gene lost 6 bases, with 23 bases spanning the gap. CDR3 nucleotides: TGTGCCAGCAGTCCCATAAGCCCGCTCGACAGGCGCGAGCAGTACTTC. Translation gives CASSPISPLDRREQYF.

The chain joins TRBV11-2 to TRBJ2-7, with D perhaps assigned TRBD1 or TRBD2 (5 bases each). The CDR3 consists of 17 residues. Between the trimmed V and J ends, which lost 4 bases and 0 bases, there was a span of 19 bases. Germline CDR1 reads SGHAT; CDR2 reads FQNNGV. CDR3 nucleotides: TGTGCCAGCAGCTCTATAGGGTTGGGGACGGCCTCCTACGAGCAGTACTTC. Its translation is CASSSIGLGTASYEQYF.